These 9 T cell receptor beta chains came from one sample sequenced in a study of T cell repertoires in cytomegalovirus infection. TCRdb re-analysed the reads in MiXCR, keeping a single row per CDR3 protein. The repertoire includes roughly 860,000 distinct CDR3 sequences, about 30% of them detected once, and under 15% sits in the top ten. Which antigens these TCRs recognize remains unknown. The sequencing used cultured CD8+ T cells from PBMCs, collected from culture after CMV antigen stimulation. The receptors originated from a human donor in good health (CMV status not recorded). Some clones in this sample may be carry-over from other donors' samples.

The CDR3 region has the DNA TGTGCCACCAGCAGAGATAGGGAGGTTGGGTACGAGCAGTACTTC. Translated, it gives CATSRDREVGYEQYF. The chain has TRBV15 and TRBJ2-7, with D possibly TRBD2 on 6 matching bases. The V gene's germline CDR1 is LNHNV and CDR2 YYDKDF (reference sequence). CDR3 length: 15 amino acids. Trimming took 0 bases from V and 4 from J, leaving 13 bases between them.

This chain joins TRBV28 and TRBJ2-1, with D possibly called TRBD1 or TRBD2 (6 bases each). CDR1 and CDR2 (germline): MDHEN, SYDVKM. Trimming cost V 5 bases and J 10 bases, with 21 bases left between them. CDR3 length: 15 residues. CDR3 nucleotide sequence: TGTGCCAGCAGTCCCCTTCGGGGGCGCCGTGGGGAGCAGTTCTTC. Amino acid sequence: CASSPLRGRRGEQFF.

This clonotype was seen a single time. J is TRBJ2-3 and V is TRBV19; a weak D match, TRBD2 (5 bases). The CDR3 length is 13 residues. In germline, CDR1 is LNHDA, CDR2 SQIVND (reference sequence). V lost 8 bases to trimming and J lost 2 bases, with 11 bases between them. CDR3 amino acids: CASARDNTDTQYF. The CDR3 DNA reads TGTGCCAGTGCCCGGGATAACACAGATACGCAGTATTTT.

This clonotype was seen a few times. The chain joins TRBV7-9 to TRBJ2-7; weak D call: TRBD1 (5 bases). Trimming removed 8 bases from V and 2 bases from J, with 13 bases in between. Germline V CDR1 and CDR2: SEHNR, FQNEAQ (reference sequence). There are 13 residues in the CDR3. The CDR3 protein is CASGRQGAYEQYV. For the CDR3, the DNA is TGTGCCAGCGGCCGGCAGGGCGCCTACGAGCAGTACGTC.

This clonotype came up many times. CDR3 sequence: CASSHPGEGKYNEQFF. DNA for the CDR3: TGTGCCAGCAGCCACCCCGGGGAGGGGAAGTACAATGAGCAGTTCTTC. The chain recombines TRBV14 with TRBJ2-1; 7 nucleotides align to TRBD2. There are 16 residues in the CDR3. The germline V gene encodes CDR1 SGHDN and CDR2 FVKESK. Germline trimming cut 3 bases from V and 4 bases from J; bases unmatched to any gene: 9.

This chain joins TRBV4-3 and TRBJ1-5; possibly TRBD1 for D (6 bases). Germline V CDR1 and CDR2: LGHNA, YSLEER. V was shortened by 0 bases and J by 5 bases, with 11 bases between the two germline ends. This CDR3 is 15 amino acids long. The CDR3 region is CASSQETGPDQPQHF. The CDR3, as DNA: TGCGCCAGCAGCCAAGAAACAGGGCCCGATCAGCCCCAGCATTTT.

The chain carries TRBV4-1 and TRBJ1-2; D is ambiguous. Germline loops: CDR1 MGHRA, CDR2 YSYEKL. The germline V and J ends were trimmed by 0 bases and 2 bases, with 7 bases remaining between them. CDR3 length: 14 residues. CDR3 sequence (DNA): TGCGCCAGCAGCCAAGATGCAGTAAACTATGGCTACACCTTC. Its translation is CASSQDAVNYGYTF.

The chain carries TRBV15 and TRBJ2-1; D not resolved. The CDR3 is made up of 13 amino acids. V lost 8 bases to trimming and J lost 6 bases, with 14 bases between them. CDR1 is LNHNV and CDR2 is YYDKDF in the germline V gene (reference sequence). In nucleotides, the CDR3 is TGTGCCACCTGGGCAACTAACGCCAATGAGCAGTTCTTC. Its protein product is CATWATNANEQFF. Combining the CDR3 with reference TRBV15 and TRBJ2-1 gives the whole variable domain DAMVIQNPRYQVTQFGKPVTLSCSQTLNHNVMYWYQQKSSQAPKLLFHYYDKDFNNEADTPDNFQSRRPNTSFCFLDIRSPGLGDTAMYLCATWATNANEQFFGPGTRLTVL.

This clonotype was found many times. The chain links TRBV7-2 to TRBJ1-3; tentative D call: TRBD1 (6 bases). This CDR3 is 17 amino acids long. Per germline, CDR1 SGHTA and CDR2 FQGNSA. Deletions cut 5 bases from V and 2 bases from J, with 19 bases between. This CDR3 is CASSDGGAALTGNTIYF. The CDR3, as DNA: TGTGCCAGCAGCGATGGGGGGGCCGCACTAACTGGAAACACCATATATTTT.